This entry is about one T cell receptor beta chain. Its target is not known. The source of the sample is a study of response to subunit inactivated influenza vaccine. CDR3 length equals 14 residues. Trimming cost V 0 bases and J 5 bases; bases outside gene matches: 4. CDR1 and CDR2 from the germline V gene are SGHNT and YYREEE (reference sequence). The study's findings and limits: It was the authors' suggestion that each seasonal influenza vaccination recruits few new T cells.

TCRdb re-derived calls from the RT-PCR reads in MiXCR, one entry per CDR3 protein. The sample has hundreds of thousands of distinct CDR3 sequences, 14% seen once. The sequencing here drew on PBMCs from blood, taken less than 15 days before vaccination. V usage is TRBV5-4 and J usage is TRBJ1-2; TRBD1 matches 7 bases. The receptor comes from a man in his fifties or sixties who received an inactivated influenza vaccine. CDR3 in amino acids: CASSLAMTGYGYTF. CDR3 sequence (DNA): TGTGCCAGCAGCTTGGCAATGACAGGGTATGGCTACACCTTC.